A selection of T cell receptor beta chains follows, all from one sample in a study of blood T cells in healthy people across ages. MiXCR, run by TCRdb on the 5' RACE reads, gives a single entry per CDR3 protein. This table holds roughly 700,000 distinct CDR3 sequences, just under 25% found once. This sample also appeared in a second study, on T cells of mothers and their children.

Specimen: blood. These receptors were collected from a boy aged 5-17 years in good health. The CDR3 runs from the conserved cysteine through the conserved F or W.

j_call v_call cdr3_aa
TRBJ2-5 TRBV20-1 CSARDMAGALETQYF
TRBJ1-4 TRBV2 CASSERGTNEKLFF
TRBJ2-5 TRBV2 CATQDFRGAQTQYF
TRBJ1-4 TRBV4-1 CASSLRGWFSTNEKLFF
TRBJ1-2 TRBV29-1 CSVFKGTGEYGYTF
TRBJ1-2 TRBV29-1 CSVEAQAFNYGYTF
TRBJ1-5 TRBV28 CASSPDGTGQPQHF
TRBJ2-2 TRBV7-3 CASRSGGNGELFF
TRBJ2-2 TRBV25-1 CAGGFLVPGELFF
TRBJ2-1 TRBV11-2 CASSLRQAVYNEQFF
TRBJ1-2 TRBV24-1 CATSDRNYGYTF
TRBJ2-5 TRBV5-1 CASSSGLAIETQYF
TRBJ2-3 TRBV29-1 CSVEGAGSPDTQYF
TRBJ2-7 TRBV4-3 CASSQDRSYSYEQYF
TRBJ2-1 TRBV20-1 CSASGLAGTSSYNEQFF
TRBJ1-2 TRBV4-1 CASSRPGQRDGYTF
TRBJ1-4 TRBV19 CASSRDRVGPNEKLFF